These 9 T cell receptor beta chains originate from one sample sequenced in a study of coeliac disease. The method was immunoSEQ multiplex PCR; TCRdb's version includes in-frame clones alone and lacks a portion of them. The sample holds more than 1,000 clones, approximately 50% seen once. The specimen was intraepithelial lymphocytes from the gut. The receptor source for this set is a man in his 70s without celiac disease.

The chain employs TRBV19 and TRBJ2-1; tentatively, D is TRBD1 (6 bases). Per the germline V gene, CDR1 is LNHDA and CDR2 is SQIVND (reference sequence). Between the trimmed V and J ends, which lost 9 bases and 4 bases, there was a span of 10 bases. The CDR3 consists of 12 residues. The DNA for the CDR3 is TGTGCCAGCACCGACAGGTACAATGAGCAGTTCTTC. The encoded protein is CASTDRYNEQFF.

This clone has only a few counts. The gene calls are TRBV28 and TRBJ1-2; D gene ambiguous. Trimming removed 5 bases from V and 0 bases from J, with 16 bases in between. Germline lookup yields CDR1 MDHEN and CDR2 SYDVKM. This CDR3 spans 16 amino acids. The CDR3 protein is CASSVADRRPNYGYTF. CDR3 nucleotide sequence: TGTGCCAGCAGTGTAGCGGACCGCAGACCTAACTATGGCTACACCTTC.

This clone was detected only a few times. The chain couples TRBV7-9 to TRBJ1-4, with 8 bases lining up with TRBD1. J was trimmed by 8 bases and V by 3 bases; bases with no gene match: 5. The germline V gene has CDR1 SEHNR and CDR2 FQNEAQ (reference sequence). This CDR3 contains 14 residues. The CDR3 coding sequence is TGTGCCAGCAGCTTGACAGGGGTGGGCGAAAAACTGTTTTTT. The encoded protein is CASSLTGVGEKLFF.

This sequence joins TRBV6-5 and TRBJ1-1, with D maybe TRBD1 (6 bases). Germline CDR1 is MNHEY and CDR2 is SVGAGI. This CDR3 comprises 13 residues. V lost 6 bases and J 1 base, leaving 9 bases between the germline ends. Here the CDR3 reads CASRQGSNTEAFF. CDR3 nucleotide sequence: TGTGCCAGCAGACAGGGCTCGAACACTGAAGCTTTCTTT.

This clone has a handful of counts. The chain recombines TRBV5-6 with TRBJ2-3; TRBD1 is a possible D gene (5 bases). Trimming shortened V by 6 bases and J by 5 bases, and 19 bases separated the two germline ends. The CDR3 runs 15 residues. Per the germline V gene, CDR1 is SGHDT and CDR2 is YYEEEE. The CDR3 bases are TGTGCCAGCATGTTGTGGGGCCACGACTTAGATACGCAGTATTTT. Translated: CASMLWGHDLDTQYF.

The genes are TRBV29-1 and TRBJ2-1; 8 bases are a match to TRBD1. Germline assignment: CDR1 SQVTM and CDR2 ANQGSEA. This CDR3 region has 15 residues. The V and J ends lost 7 bases and 1 base, in that order; junction bases with no gene match: 9. DNA of the CDR3: TGCAGCGCAGGGGGTGGGACAGGTTCCTACAATGAGCAGTTCTTC. It is translated as CSAGGGTGSYNEQFF.

In its sample, this clone ranks as large. The rearrangement links TRBV19 to TRBJ1-1; possibly TRBD1 for D (6 bases). The V gene lost 7 bases and the J gene lost 0 bases, with 15 bases spanning the gap. The CDR3 has 15 amino acids. Looked up from germline, CDR1 is LNHDA and CDR2 is SQIVND (reference sequence). In DNA, the CDR3 is TGTGCCAGTACCCCCCCCCAGGGGTTGAACACTGAAGCTTTCTTT. Translated, it gives CASTPPQGLNTEAFF.

The chain carries TRBV5-8 and TRBJ2-3, with D unclear. V was clipped by 2 bases and J by 1 base, with 11 bases between them. From germline, CDR1 is SGHTS and CDR2 YDEGEE. The CDR3 totals 15 residues. In nucleotides, the CDR3 is TGTGCCAGCAGCTTAAGTACACAGCGCACAGATACGCAGTATTTT. Translation: CASSLSTQRTDTQYF.

This clone was counted between two and nine times. The chain links TRBV27 to TRBJ1-2, with D maybe TRBD1 (6 bases). Trimming shortened V by 5 bases and J by 7 bases, and 23 bases separated the two germline ends. CDR3 length: 16 residues. The V gene's germline CDR1 is MNHEY and CDR2 SMNVEV (reference sequence). CDR3 sequence: CASSVSSTGFAAGYTF. As DNA, the CDR3 is TGTGCCAGCAGTGTCTCATCAACAGGGTTTGCGGCTGGCTACACCTTC.